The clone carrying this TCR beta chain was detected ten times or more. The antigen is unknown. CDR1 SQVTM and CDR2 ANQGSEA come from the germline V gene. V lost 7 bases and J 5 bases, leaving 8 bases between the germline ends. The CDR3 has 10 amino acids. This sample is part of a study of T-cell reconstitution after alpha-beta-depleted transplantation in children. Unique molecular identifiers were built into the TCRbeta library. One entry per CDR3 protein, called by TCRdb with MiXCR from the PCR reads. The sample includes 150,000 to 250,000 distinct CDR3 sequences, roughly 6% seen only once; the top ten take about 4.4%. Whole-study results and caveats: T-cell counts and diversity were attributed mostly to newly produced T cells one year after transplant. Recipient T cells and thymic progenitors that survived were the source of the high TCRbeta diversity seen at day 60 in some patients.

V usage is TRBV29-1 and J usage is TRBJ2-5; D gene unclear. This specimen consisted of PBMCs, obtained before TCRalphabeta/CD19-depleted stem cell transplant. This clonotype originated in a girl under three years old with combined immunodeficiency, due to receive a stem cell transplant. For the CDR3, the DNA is TGCAGCGCCCTGATGGAGACCCAGTACTTC. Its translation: CSALMETQYF.